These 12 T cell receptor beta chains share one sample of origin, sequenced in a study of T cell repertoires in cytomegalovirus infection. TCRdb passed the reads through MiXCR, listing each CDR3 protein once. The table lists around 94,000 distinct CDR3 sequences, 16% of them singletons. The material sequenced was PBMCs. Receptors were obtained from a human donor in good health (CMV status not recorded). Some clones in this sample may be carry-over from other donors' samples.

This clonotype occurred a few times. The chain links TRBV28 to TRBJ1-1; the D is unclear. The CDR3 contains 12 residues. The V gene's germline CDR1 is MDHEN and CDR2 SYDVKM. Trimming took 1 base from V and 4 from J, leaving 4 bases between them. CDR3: CASSLLGTEAFF. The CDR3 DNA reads TGTGCCAGCAGTTTATTAGGCACTGAAGCTTTCTTT.

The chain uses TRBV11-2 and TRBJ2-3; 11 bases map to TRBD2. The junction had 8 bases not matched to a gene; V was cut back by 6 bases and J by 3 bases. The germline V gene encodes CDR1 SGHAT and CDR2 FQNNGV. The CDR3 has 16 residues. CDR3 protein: CASRKIAGGPTDTQYF. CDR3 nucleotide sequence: TGTGCCAGCAGGAAAATAGCGGGGGGGCCGACAGATACGCAGTATTTT. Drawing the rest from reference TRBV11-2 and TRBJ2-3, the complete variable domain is EAGVAQSPRYKIIEKRQSVAFWCNPISGHATLYWYQQILGQGPKLLIQFQNNGVVDDSQLPKDRFSAERLKGVDSTLKIQPAKLEDSAVYLCASRKIAGGPTDTQYFGPGTRLTVL.

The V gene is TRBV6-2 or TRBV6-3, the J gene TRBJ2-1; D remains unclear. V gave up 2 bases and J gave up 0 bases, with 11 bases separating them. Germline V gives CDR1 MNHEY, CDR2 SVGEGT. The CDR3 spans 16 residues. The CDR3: CASSYTRVSSYNEQFF. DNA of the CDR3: TGTGCCAGCAGTTACACTCGGGTGAGCTCCTACAATGAGCAGTTCTTC.

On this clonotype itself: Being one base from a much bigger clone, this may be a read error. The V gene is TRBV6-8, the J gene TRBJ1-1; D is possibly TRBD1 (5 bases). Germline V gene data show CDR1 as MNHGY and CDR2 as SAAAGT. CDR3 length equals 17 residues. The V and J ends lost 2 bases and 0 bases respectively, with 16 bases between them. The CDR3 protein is CASSYASGVNMNTEAFF. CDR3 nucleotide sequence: TGTGCCAGCAGTTACGCTTCGGGGGTTAACATGAACACTGAAGCTTTCTTT.

Here the CDR3 DNA reads TGCGCCAGCAGTGCACAGGGAGGAAGTCAGCCCCAGCATTTT. Encoded protein: CASSAQGGSQPQHF. The gene calls are TRBV10-2 and TRBJ1-5; a weak D match, TRBD1 (6 bases). V lost 4 bases to trimming and J lost 6 bases, with 13 bases between them. The CDR3 covers 14 residues. CDR1 WSHSY and CDR2 SAAADI come from the germline V gene.

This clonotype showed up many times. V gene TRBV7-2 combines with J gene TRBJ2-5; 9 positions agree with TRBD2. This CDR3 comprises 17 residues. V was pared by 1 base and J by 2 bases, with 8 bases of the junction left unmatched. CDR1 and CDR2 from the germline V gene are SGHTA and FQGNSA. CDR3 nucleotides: TGTGCCAGCAGCTTAGGTCAGGCGGGGGGGCCTCAAGAGACCCAGTACTTC. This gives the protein CASSLGQAGGPQETQYF.

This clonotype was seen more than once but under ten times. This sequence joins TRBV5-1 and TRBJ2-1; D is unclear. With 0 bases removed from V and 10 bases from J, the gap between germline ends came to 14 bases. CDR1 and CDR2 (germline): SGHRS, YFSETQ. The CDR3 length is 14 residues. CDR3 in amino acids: CASSLATWEGEQFF. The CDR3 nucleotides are TGCGCCAGCAGCTTGGCCACCTGGGAAGGCGAGCAGTTCTTC.

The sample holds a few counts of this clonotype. The CDR3 DNA sequence: TGCAGGACCTTCGACTTTGAGGGCCACAACCGTCCGAGAAATGAGCAGTTCTTC. This codes for CRTFDFEGHNRPRNEQFF. The chain recombines TRBV20-1 with TRBJ2-1, with a tentative D call TRBD2 (5 bases). CDR1 DFQATT and CDR2 SNEGSKA come from the germline V gene (reference sequence). This CDR3 has 18 amino acids.

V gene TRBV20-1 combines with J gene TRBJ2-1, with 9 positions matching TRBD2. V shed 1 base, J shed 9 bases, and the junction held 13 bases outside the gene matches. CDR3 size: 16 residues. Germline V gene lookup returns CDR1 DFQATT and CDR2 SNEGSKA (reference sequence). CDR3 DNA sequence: TGCAGTGCTAGAGGGCTAGCGGGGACAGAACGGACTGAGCAGTTCTTC. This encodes CSARGLAGTERTEQFF.

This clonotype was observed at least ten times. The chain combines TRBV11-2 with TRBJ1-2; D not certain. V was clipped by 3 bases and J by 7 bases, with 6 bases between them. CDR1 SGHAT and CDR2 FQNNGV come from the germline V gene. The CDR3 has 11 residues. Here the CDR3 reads CASSFRGGYTF. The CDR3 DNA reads TGTGCCAGCAGCTTCCGAGGTGGCTACACCTTC.

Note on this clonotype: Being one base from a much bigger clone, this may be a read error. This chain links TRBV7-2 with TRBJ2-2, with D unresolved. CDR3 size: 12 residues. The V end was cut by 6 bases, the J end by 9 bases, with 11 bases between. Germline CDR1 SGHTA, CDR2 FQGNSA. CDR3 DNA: TGTGCCAGCAGTGACTCAACCAGGGAGCTGTTTTTT. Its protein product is CASSDSTRELFF.

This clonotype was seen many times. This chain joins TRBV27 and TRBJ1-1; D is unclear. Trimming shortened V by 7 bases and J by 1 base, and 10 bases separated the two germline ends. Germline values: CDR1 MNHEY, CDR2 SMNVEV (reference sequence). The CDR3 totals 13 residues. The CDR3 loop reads CASIKDGNTEAFF. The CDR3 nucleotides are TGTGCCAGCATCAAGGACGGGAACACTGAAGCTTTCTTT.